This T cell receptor (beta chain) was recorded in a study of blood T cell repertoires in COVID-19. In assigning cohorts, the study relied on participant-reported clinical history. The CDR3 extends over 14 amino acids. The V gene's germline CDR1 is SQVTM and CDR2 ANQGSEA. V lost 6 bases and J lost 5, with 16 bases in between. Method: immunoSEQ multiplex PCR; TCRdb's copy keeps in-frame clones and lacks some. The sample holds approximately 360,000 clones, roughly 86% seen once. This clone has a single count. The rearrangement uses TRBV29-1 and TRBJ1-4; tentatively, D is TRBD1 (5 bases). The source material was PBMCs or T cells enriched from blood (not recorded which). This sequence was found in a man in his forties or fifties in a cohort exposed to, infected with or recovered from COVID-19 (not recorded which). In DNA form, the CDR3 reads TGCAGCGTGGCTACTCAGGGCCGGAATGAAAAACTGTTTTTT. It specifies CSVATQGRNEKLFF.